The rows below give T cell receptor beta chains drawn from one sample of a study of blood T cells in healthy people across ages. TCRdb fed the 5' RACE reads into MiXCR, producing one record per CDR3 protein. The sample lists around 580,000 distinct CDR3 sequences, around half occurring once. Sequencing input: blood. These receptors originate from an elderly man in good health. Both conserved end residues are part of each CDR3. A D gene is named only where the DNA matches it firmly. The size field is filled for only some rows; it gives once, few, many or a size class.

abundance: .; d_gene: .; j_gene: TRBJ2-7; v_gene: TRBV27; CDR3nt: TGTGCCAGCAGTTTTTCGTTGTCCCGGGACGGGTACTACGAGCAGTACTTC; CDR3aa: CASSFSLSRDGYYEQYF
abundance: many; d_gene: .; j_gene: TRBJ1-2; v_gene: TRBV6-2/TRBV6-3; CDR3nt: TGTGCCAGCAGTTCGGACGGAAACTATGGCTACACCTTC; CDR3aa: CASSSDGNYGYTF
abundance: .; d_gene: .; j_gene: TRBJ2-4; v_gene: TRBV6-2/TRBV6-3; CDR3nt: TGTGCCACCACCGGTTCAAACAGCGACATTCAGTACTTC; CDR3aa: CATTGSNSDIQYF
abundance: .; d_gene: TRBD1; j_gene: TRBJ2-2; v_gene: TRBV7-9; CDR3nt: TGTGCCAGCAGCTTTAGACAGGGAAACACCGGGGAGCTGTTTTTT; CDR3aa: CASSFRQGNTGELFF
abundance: few; d_gene: .; j_gene: TRBJ2-1; v_gene: TRBV7-3; CDR3nt: TGTGCCAGCAGCTTCGGGGGAGGCGGTGAGCAGTTCTTC; CDR3aa: CASSFGGGGEQFF
abundance: few; d_gene: TRBD2; j_gene: TRBJ2-7; v_gene: TRBV20-1; CDR3nt: TGCAGTGCTAGAGACGGACTAGCGGGGCCCTACGAGCAGTACTTC; CDR3aa: CSARDGLAGPYEQYF
abundance: once; d_gene: .; j_gene: TRBJ2-5; v_gene: TRBV2; CDR3nt: TGTGCCAGCAACCGGATTGTCCAAGAGACCCAGTACTTC; CDR3aa: CASNRIVQETQYF
abundance: once; d_gene: .; j_gene: TRBJ2-7; v_gene: TRBV6-6; CDR3nt: TGTGCCAGCAGTTACTCCCCACTCAACGAGCGGTACTTC; CDR3aa: CASSYSPLNERYF
abundance: .; d_gene: .; j_gene: TRBJ2-2; v_gene: TRBV11-3; CDR3nt: TGTGCCAGCAGCTTAGACGGGGCCGGGGAGCTGTTTTTT; CDR3aa: CASSLDGAGELFF
abundance: many; d_gene: .; j_gene: TRBJ2-3; v_gene: TRBV6-6; CDR3nt: TGTGCCAGCAGTTACCTATTCGACCGAATTAGCACAGATACGCAGTATTTT; CDR3aa: CASSYLFDRISTDTQYF
abundance: .; d_gene: .; j_gene: TRBJ1-4; v_gene: TRBV7-3; CDR3nt: TGTGCCAGCAGCCCGGGAATCAATGAAAAACTGTTTTTT; CDR3aa: CASSPGINEKLFF
abundance: many; d_gene: .; j_gene: TRBJ2-3; v_gene: TRBV6-5; CDR3nt: TGTGCCAGCAGTTTAAGACAGGCCGCAGATACGCAGTATTTT; CDR3aa: CASSLRQAADTQYF
abundance: .; d_gene: .; j_gene: TRBJ2-1; v_gene: TRBV27; CDR3nt: TGTGCCAGCAGTTTATCGCGACAGAGGAATGAGCAGTTCTTC; CDR3aa: CASSLSRQRNEQFF
abundance: many; d_gene: .; j_gene: TRBJ2-1; v_gene: TRBV7-2; CDR3nt: TGTGCCAGCACCAGGCCGGAGTACAATGAGCAGTTCTTC; CDR3aa: CASTRPEYNEQFF
abundance: .; d_gene: .; j_gene: TRBJ2-3; v_gene: TRBV10-3; CDR3nt: TGTGCCATCGGGTTATTTAGCGGCACAGATACGCAGTATTTT; CDR3aa: CAIGLFSGTDTQYF
abundance: few; d_gene: TRBD2; j_gene: TRBJ2-5; v_gene: TRBV3-1; CDR3nt: TGTGCCAGCAGGCTAGCGGGAGGGGACCAAGAGACCCAGTACTTC; CDR3aa: CASRLAGGDQETQYF
abundance: few; d_gene: TRBD1; j_gene: TRBJ2-7; v_gene: TRBV5-6; CDR3nt: TGTGCCAGCAGCTGGACCGGGACAGGGAACTACGAGCAGTACTTC; CDR3aa: CASSWTGTGNYEQYF
abundance: .; d_gene: .; j_gene: TRBJ2-7; v_gene: TRBV5-5; CDR3nt: TGTGCCAGCAGCTTGGAAGGGACCCCCGAGCAGTACTTC; CDR3aa: CASSLEGTPEQYF
abundance: .; d_gene: .; j_gene: TRBJ1-5; v_gene: TRBV20-1; CDR3nt: TGCAGTGCTCCAATTCCAGGGAATAGCAATCAGCCCCAGCATTTT; CDR3aa: CSAPIPGNSNQPQHF
abundance: .; d_gene: .; j_gene: TRBJ2-7; v_gene: TRBV27; CDR3nt: TGTGCCAGCAGTTTATCTAGGGCGGAGTATGAGCAGTACTTC; CDR3aa: CASSLSRAEYEQYF
abundance: .; d_gene: TRBD2; j_gene: TRBJ2-1; v_gene: TRBV19; CDR3nt: TGTGCCAGTAGGGGACTAGCGAGACCTGAGCAGTTCTTC; CDR3aa: CASRGLARPEQFF
abundance: .; d_gene: .; j_gene: TRBJ1-5; v_gene: TRBV27; CDR3nt: TGTGCCAGCAGCCTCAATGGCAGACAGCCCCAGCATTTT; CDR3aa: CASSLNGRQPQHF
abundance: .; d_gene: TRBD2; j_gene: TRBJ2-5; v_gene: TRBV6-6; CDR3nt: TGTGCCAGCAGTTACGGGGTTCGGGGGGATGAGACCCAGTACTTC; CDR3aa: CASSYGVRGDETQYF
abundance: once; d_gene: .; j_gene: TRBJ2-2; v_gene: TRBV15; CDR3nt: TGTGCCACCAGCAGAGGGGATACCGGGGAGCTGTTTTTT; CDR3aa: CATSRGDTGELFF
abundance: .; d_gene: TRBD1; j_gene: TRBJ2-3; v_gene: TRBV20-1; CDR3nt: TGCAGTGCTAGGTTTCGGGACAGAGGCACAGATACGCAGTATTTT; CDR3aa: CSARFRDRGTDTQYF
abundance: many; d_gene: .; j_gene: TRBJ1-2; v_gene: TRBV6-6; CDR3nt: TGTGCCAGCAGTTACCTGAACGGGGATGGCTACACCTTC; CDR3aa: CASSYLNGDGYTF
abundance: .; d_gene: .; j_gene: TRBJ2-3; v_gene: TRBV27; CDR3nt: TGTGCCAGCAGTTTTGGGGGTCGCACAGATACGCAGTATTTT; CDR3aa: CASSFGGRTDTQYF
abundance: .; d_gene: TRBD1; j_gene: TRBJ1-4; v_gene: TRBV9; CDR3nt: TGTGCCAGCAGCCCAAGGGGGCTCACTAATGAAAAACTGTTTTTT; CDR3aa: CASSPRGLTNEKLFF
abundance: .; d_gene: .; j_gene: TRBJ2-7; v_gene: TRBV2; CDR3nt: TGTGCCAGCAGTCGTGTCGTAATCTCCTACGAGCAGTACTTC; CDR3aa: CASSRVVISYEQYF
abundance: .; d_gene: TRBD1; j_gene: TRBJ1-1; v_gene: TRBV6-6; CDR3nt: TGTGCCAGCAGTTACAACCGGGACAGTAACACTGAAGCTTTCTTT; CDR3aa: CASSYNRDSNTEAFF
abundance: .; d_gene: .; j_gene: TRBJ2-3; v_gene: TRBV7-2; CDR3nt: TGTGCCAGCAAGAGAGGGACCCCAGGGACAGATACGCAGTATTTT; CDR3aa: CASKRGTPGTDTQYF
abundance: .; d_gene: TRBD2; j_gene: TRBJ2-1; v_gene: TRBV18; CDR3nt: TGTGCCAGCTCACCCTCTAGCGGGAGACCCGGCGATGAGCAGTTCTTC; CDR3aa: CASSPSSGRPGDEQFF
abundance: .; d_gene: TRBD2; j_gene: TRBJ2-7; v_gene: TRBV5-1; CDR3nt: TGCGCCAGCAGCCAGAGCGGGACCTACGAGCAGTACTTC; CDR3aa: CASSQSGTYEQYF
abundance: .; d_gene: TRBD1; j_gene: TRBJ1-2; v_gene: TRBV29-1; CDR3nt: TGCAGCGTTGTAGGAGGGGGACAGGGGGCACGTGGCTACACCTTC; CDR3aa: CSVVGGGQGARGYTF
abundance: .; d_gene: TRBD1; j_gene: TRBJ1-1; v_gene: TRBV5-1; CDR3nt: TGCGCCAGCAGCTTGGAAAGGACAGGAACGACTGAAGCTTTCTTT; CDR3aa: CASSLERTGTTEAFF
abundance: once; d_gene: TRBD2; j_gene: TRBJ2-7; v_gene: TRBV20-1; CDR3nt: TGCAGTGCACGGACTAGCGGCCTTCGGGAGCAGTACTTC; CDR3aa: CSARTSGLREQYF
abundance: .; d_gene: .; j_gene: TRBJ2-5; v_gene: TRBV2; CDR3nt: TGTGCCAGCAGCCCCAGGGAACGCGGGGTGGAGACCCAGTACTTC; CDR3aa: CASSPRERGVETQYF
abundance: few; d_gene: TRBD1; j_gene: TRBJ2-3; v_gene: TRBV6-1; CDR3nt: TGTGTCAGCAGCCACTTGGGACAGGGGGGGGGTAGCACAGATACGCAGTATTTT; CDR3aa: CVSSHLGQGGGSTDTQYF
abundance: .; d_gene: TRBD1; j_gene: TRBJ1-1; v_gene: TRBV7-8; CDR3nt: TGTGCCAGCAGCGTACGCCCGGGACAGGGGGTGAACACTGAAGCTTTCTTT; CDR3aa: CASSVRPGQGVNTEAFF
abundance: few; d_gene: TRBD2; j_gene: TRBJ2-1; v_gene: TRBV2; CDR3nt: TGTGCCAGCAGTGGGACTAGCGCCGCTGGGGGTGAGCAGTTCTTC; CDR3aa: CASSGTSAAGGEQFF
abundance: many; d_gene: .; j_gene: TRBJ2-7; v_gene: TRBV7-2; CDR3nt: TGTGCCAGCAGTCTCAGGGTTTACGAGCAGTACTTC; CDR3aa: CASSLRVYEQYF
abundance: .; d_gene: TRBD2; j_gene: TRBJ2-3; v_gene: TRBV4-1; CDR3nt: TGCGCCAGCAGCCAACAAGAGGTGCTAGCGGGTAGCACAGATACGCAGTATTTT; CDR3aa: CASSQQEVLAGSTDTQYF
abundance: .; d_gene: .; j_gene: TRBJ2-7; v_gene: TRBV12-3/TRBV12-4; CDR3nt: TGTGCCAGCAGTTTATTCGTTGGGACTGCAACTTCCTACGAGCAGTACTTC; CDR3aa: CASSLFVGTATSYEQYF
abundance: .; d_gene: TRBD2; j_gene: TRBJ2-1; v_gene: TRBV7-2; CDR3nt: TGTGCCAGCAGCACGGGACTAGCCTACAATGAGCAGTTCTTC; CDR3aa: CASSTGLAYNEQFF
abundance: .; d_gene: .; j_gene: TRBJ2-3; v_gene: TRBV20-1; CDR3nt: TGCAGTGCTAGAGTGGGTCGGGCGGGGAGCACAGATACGCAGTATTTT; CDR3aa: CSARVGRAGSTDTQYF
abundance: many; d_gene: TRBD2; j_gene: TRBJ2-3; v_gene: TRBV29-1; CDR3nt: TGCAGTGCTACTAGCGGCACAGATACGCAGTATTTT; CDR3aa: CSATSGTDTQYF
abundance: once; d_gene: .; j_gene: TRBJ1-2; v_gene: TRBV7-9; CDR3nt: TGTGCCAGCAGCCACACGACAGATGGCTACACCTTC; CDR3aa: CASSHTTDGYTF
abundance: .; d_gene: TRBD1; j_gene: TRBJ2-7; v_gene: TRBV10-2; CDR3nt: TGCGCCAGCAGACCGGGACAGGGGACCTACGAGCAGTACTTC; CDR3aa: CASRPGQGTYEQYF
abundance: .; d_gene: TRBD1; j_gene: TRBJ1-6; v_gene: TRBV7-2; CDR3nt: TGTGCCAGTAGCCCCTCAGGGGGCGCGGGTTCACCCCTCCACTTT; CDR3aa: CASSPSGGAGSPLHF
abundance: .; d_gene: TRBD1; j_gene: TRBJ2-7; v_gene: TRBV29-1; CDR3nt: TGCAGTAAAACTTTGGGACAGACCTACGAGCAGTACTTC; CDR3aa: CSKTLGQTYEQYF